Listed here is a single T cell receptor (beta chain). This specimen belongs to a study of blood T cell repertoires in COVID-19. About the study: In each case, the material was cDNA or gDNA derived from T cells, B-cell-depleted T cells, or PBMCs.

V lost 0 bases to trimming and J lost 4 bases, with 7 bases between them. CDR1 is KGHSH, CDR2 LQKENI, per germline. The CDR3 runs to 13 residues. The data were produced by immunoSEQ multiplex PCR, yet TCRdb's version contains in-frame clones alone and is incomplete. The table has roughly 40,000 clones, more than 65% seen once. The specimen was peripheral blood. The chain uses TRBV18 and TRBJ2-7; D ambiguous. The origin of this receptor is a man aged 65 to 85 with acute or convalescent COVID-19. CDR3 bases: TGTGCCAGCTCACCACCCTTACAGTACGAGCAGTACTTC. Its translation: CASSPPLQYEQYF.